This TCR beta chain was captured by sequencing in a study of cytomegalovirus exposure and HLA in healthy donors. Findings and limits, study-wide: Clonal expansion, a later analysis showed, was greater in HLA-associated TCR beta chains than in equally common others. TRBV6-2, TRBV6-3 and other indistinguishable V segments were excluded. An analysis that was carried out later associated 16,000 or so TCR beta sequences with HLA alleles at 0.05 false discovery rate.

Primers for the PCR totalled 60 Vbeta and 13 Jbeta. Sequencing used immunoSEQ multiplex PCR; TCRdb keeps in-frame clones, though not all of them. This sample carries 150,000 to 200,000 clones, 80% to 85% of them seen once, and the ten largest clones take 0.2% to 0.3%. Between the trimmed V and J ends, which lost 7 bases and 6 bases, there was a span of 21 bases. The germline gives CDR1 LNHDA, CDR2 SQIVND (reference sequence). CDR3 length: 15 residues. A note on this clone: Its antigen remains unknown.

The specimen sequenced was PBMCs. This chain joins TRBV19 and TRBJ1-1; D uncertain. The sequence derives from a boy younger than 18 in good health and CMV-seronegative. CDR3 coding DNA: TGTGCCAGTACCAATGGAGGGTCGGGCTTCTCTGAAGCTTTCTTT. Translating gives CASTNGGSGFSEAFF. Complete variable domain (other parts from reference TRBV19 and TRBJ1-1): DGGITQSPKYLFRKEGQNVTLSCEQNLNHDAMYWYRQDPGQGLRLIYYSQIVNDFQKGDIAEGYSVSREKKESFPLTVTSAQKNPTAFYLCASTNGGSGFSEAFFGQGTRLTVV.